A single sample is the source of the 5 T cell receptor beta chains below, sequenced in a study of graft-versus-host responses after intestinal transplantation. The protocol was immunoSEQ multiplex PCR, while the TCRdb copy is restricted to in-frame clones and leaves out a portion. Of 20,000 to 30,000 clones listed, more than 85% are singletons. Sequencing was performed on PBMCs, taken around 40 days after intestinal transplant. The receptors derive from a human patient who received an intestinal transplant, so some T cells may come from the graft donor.

The rearrangement joins TRBV10-3 to TRBJ2-7; TRBD2 is a possible D gene (5 bases). The V gene's germline CDR1 is ENHRY and CDR2 SYGVKD. V lost 6 bases and J 0 bases, leaving 12 bases between the germline ends. The CDR3 length is 14 residues. The CDR3 coding sequence is TGTGCCATCAGCAACACGGGGAGCTCCTACGAGCAGTACTTC. Translation gives CAISNTGSSYEQYF.

The rearrangement joins TRBV4-1 to TRBJ2-1, with D tentatively TRBD1 (5 bases). The germline V and J ends were trimmed by 0 bases and 10 bases, with 22 bases remaining between them. The CDR3 is made up of 17 amino acids. CDR1 MGHRA and CDR2 YSYEKL come from the germline V gene. CDR3 in amino acids: CASSQDLGPPIVLEQFF. The CDR3 bases are TGCGCCAGCAGCCAAGATCTGGGGCCTCCCATAGTACTCGAGCAGTTCTTC.

Here the CDR3 DNA reads TGTGCCAGCAGCTTGGTCGGACAGGGAAGAAATTCACCCCTCCACTTT. Translation gives CASSLVGQGRNSPLHF. The chain employs TRBV13 and TRBJ1-6, with 8 positions matching TRBD1. The CDR3 is 16 amino acids. Losses at the gene ends were 3 bases for V and 7 bases for J; bases not matched to a gene: 8. The germline V gene has CDR1 PRHDT and CDR2 FYEKMQ (reference sequence).

This chain joins TRBV19 and TRBJ2-6; D is possibly TRBD1 (5 bases). The CDR3 loop spans 17 amino acids. Between the trimmed V and J ends, which lost 3 bases and 1 base, there was a span of 13 bases. The V gene's germline CDR1 is LNHDA and CDR2 SQIVND (reference sequence). Here the CDR3 DNA reads TGTGCCAGTAGTATTAATCAGGGTAGGTCTGGGGCCAACGTCCTGACTTTC. Protein sequence: CASSINQGRSGANVLTF.

V gene TRBV25-1 combines with J gene TRBJ2-7; 12 nucleotides line up with TRBD2. Germline trimming cut 4 bases from V and 4 bases from J; bases unmatched to any gene: 8. This CDR3 contains 16 residues. The germline V gene has CDR1 MGHDK and CDR2 SYGVNS. CDR3 DNA: TGTGCCAGCAGTGCGACTAGCGGGAGTTTTTCTTACGAGCAGTACTTC. Translating gives CASSATSGSFSYEQYF.